The rows below give T cell receptor beta chains drawn from one sample of a study of cytomegalovirus exposure and HLA in healthy donors. TCRdb's table, derived via immunoSEQ multiplex PCR, lists solely in-frame clones and lacks some. The sample lists roughly 140,000 clones; 65% to 85% were seen once. The sample was PBMCs. Receptors were obtained from a male donor in good health and CMV-seronegative. CDR3s include the opening cysteine and the closing phenylalanine or tryptophan. Each record gives: CDR3 protein, CDR3 DNA, D gene, clone size, V gene, J gene. A D gene is named only where the DNA matches it firmly. Rows give clone size only sometimes, using once, few, many, or a class for an expanded clone.

CSVEDTRLYEQYF	TGCAGCGTTGAAGATACAAGATTATACGAGCAGTACTTC	-	-	TRBV29-1	TRBJ2-7
CASSTGQGADEQYF	TGTGCCAGCAGCACGGGACAGGGGGCCGACGAGCAGTACTTC	TRBD1	-	TRBV27	TRBJ2-7
CASSGLKWGGQPQHF	TGTGCCAGCAGCGGCCTCAAGTGGGGGGGTCAGCCCCAGCATTTT	-	-	TRBV7-4	TRBJ1-5
CASSQVQGVGEQYF	TGCGCCAGCAGCCAAGTGCAGGGGGTGGGGGAGCAGTACTTC	TRBD1	-	TRBV4-1	TRBJ2-7
CATSTSETYEQYF	TGTGCCACCAGCACTAGCGAAACCTACGAGCAGTACTTC	-	-	TRBV15	TRBJ2-7
CASSLGVGGNTEAFF	TGTGCCAGCAGTTTGGGGGTCGGGGGAAACACTGAAGCTTTCTTT	-	-	TRBV27	TRBJ1-1
CASSLAFSGTNEKLFF	TGTGCCAGCAGCTTAGCGTTCAGTGGCACTAATGAAAAACTGTTTTTT	-	once	TRBV7-8	TRBJ1-4
CAWSVLSEADYNEQFF	TGTGCCTGGAGTGTACTCTCCGAGGCAGATTACAATGAGCAGTTCTTC	-	-	TRBV30	TRBJ2-1
CASSRSGTGGSYEQYF	TGTGCCAGTAGTAGATCCGGGACAGGGGGCTCCTACGAGCAGTACTTC	TRBD1	-	TRBV19	TRBJ2-7
CASSNSMHYEQYF	TGTGCCTCGTCTAACAGCATGCACTACGAGCAGTACTTC	-	-	TRBV30	TRBJ2-7
CASTPNSPGELFF	TGTGCCAGCACCCCTAATAGCCCCGGGGAGCTGTTTTTT	-	-	TRBV7-9	TRBJ2-2
CASSHRQSMNTEAFF	TGCGCCAGCAGCCATCGACAGTCCATGAACACTGAAGCTTTCTTT	-	-	TRBV4-3	TRBJ1-1
CASSRRLAGGTSTDTQYF	TGTGCCAGCAGTCGACGACTAGCGGGAGGGACTAGCACAGATACGCAGTATTTT	TRBD2	-	TRBV14	TRBJ2-3
CASSFKVETEKLFF	TGTGCCAGCAGCTTCAAGGTGGAGACTGAAAAACTGTTTTTT	-	-	TRBV7-9	TRBJ1-4
CASSLDSGREYTQYF	TGTGCCAGCAGCTTGGATTCCGGGAGAGAATATACGCAGTATTTT	-	-	TRBV5-4	TRBJ2-3
CASSLNRETQYF	TGTGCCAGCAGTTTGAATCGGGAGACCCAGTACTTC	-	few	TRBV28	TRBJ2-5
CASSALAEDNEQFF	TGTGCCAGCAGTGCACTAGCGGAGGACAATGAGCAGTTCTTC	TRBD2	few	TRBV11-2	TRBJ2-1
CASSSGLNYTDTQYF	TGTGCCAGCAGCTCGGGGTTAAACTACACAGATACGCAGTATTTT	-	-	TRBV28	TRBJ2-3
CASVAETSGRPTQYF	TGTGCCAGCGTGGCCGAGACTAGCGGGAGACCAACGCAGTATTTT	TRBD2	once	TRBV28	TRBJ2-3
CASTKKAGAPWTEAFF	TGTGCCAGCACCAAAAAAGCGGGGGCCCCATGGACTGAAGCTTTCTTT	-	-	TRBV27	TRBJ1-1
CSSSPSGSSGSSYEQYF	TGTTCCAGCAGCCCCTCAGGTTCTAGCGGGAGTTCCTACGAGCAGTACTTC	TRBD2	once	TRBV7-9	TRBJ2-7
CASSLSGGRGYEQYF	TGTGCCAGCAGTTTATCCGGGGGGCGCGGGTACGAGCAGTACTTC	-	-	TRBV27	TRBJ2-7
CATTDGQGNTEAFF	TGTGCCACCACGGATGGACAGGGTAACACTGAAGCTTTCTTT	TRBD1	many	TRBV19	TRBJ1-1
CASSSGGPRQTDTQYF	TGTGCCAGCAGCTCGGGGGGACCTCGCCAAACAGATACGCAGTATTTT	TRBD2	few	TRBV7-2	TRBJ2-3
CASSPPTRQQETQYF	TGTGCCAGCAGCCCCCCAACCCGACAGCAAGAGACCCAGTACTTC	-	once	TRBV5-4	TRBJ2-5
CASAIMGANTGELFF	TGTGCCAGTGCCATCATGGGAGCGAACACCGGGGAGCTGTTTTTT	-	few	TRBV19	TRBJ2-2
CASSSRTSGPTGEQYF	TGTGCCAGCAGTTCCCGGACTAGCGGCCCCACGGGCGAGCAGTACTTC	TRBD2	-	TRBV27	TRBJ2-7
CASSLSGTGPSYEQYF	TGTGCCAGCAGCTTATCCGGGACAGGGCCCTCCTACGAGCAGTACTTC	TRBD1	-	TRBV5-4	TRBJ2-7
CASSGRTSGTNEQFF	TGCGCCAGCAGCGGGAGGACTAGCGGGACCAATGAGCAGTTCTTC	TRBD2	-	TRBV4-3	TRBJ2-1
CASSLLAETQYF	TGTGCCAGCAGCTTATTGGCAGAGACCCAGTACTTC	-	-	TRBV7-2	TRBJ2-5
CASSPRWDRGSGYTF	TGTGCCAGCAGCCCCCGATGGGACAGGGGCAGTGGCTACACCTTC	TRBD1	-	TRBV7-2	TRBJ1-2
CASDRTGGTTYEQYF	TGTGCCAGCGACCGGACAGGGGGAACTACCTACGAGCAGTACTTC	TRBD1	-	TRBV28	TRBJ2-7
CASSPTGEETQYF	TGTGCCAGCAGCCCGACAGGGGAAGAGACCCAGTACTTC	TRBD1	-	TRBV6-5	TRBJ2-5
CASSWGSGSMYEQYF	TGTGCCAGCAGCTGGGGTAGCGGGAGTATGTACGAGCAGTACTTC	TRBD2	-	TRBV5-6	TRBJ2-7
CASTLLGRNTGELFF	TGTGCCAGCACCCTCCTGGGGCGGAACACCGGGGAGCTGTTTTTT	-	-	TRBV27	TRBJ2-2
CASSRGGTEAFF	TGTGCCAGCAGCCGCGGGGGCACTGAAGCTTTCTTT	-	-	TRBV7-9	TRBJ1-1
CASSLAHPADTQYF	TGTGCCAGCAGTTTAGCGCATCCGGCAGATACGCAGTATTTT	-	-	TRBV27	TRBJ2-3
CASSPGVASGGEYEQYF	TGTGCCAGCAGCCCAGGGGTGGCTAGCGGAGGCGAATACGAGCAGTACTTC	-	once	TRBV7-9	TRBJ2-7
CASSASFSEPPLTDTQYF	TGTGCCAGCTCAGCATCTTTCAGCGAGCCCCCCCTCACAGATACGCAGTATTTT	-	-	TRBV18	TRBJ2-3
CASSPSGDLSSYEQYF	TGTGCCAGCAGTCCTTCGGGTGATTTAAGCTCCTACGAGCAGTACTTC	-	few	TRBV27	TRBJ2-7
CASSLNLDSNEQYF	TGCGCCAGCAGCCTAAACCTCGACAGTAACGAGCAGTACTTC	-	-	TRBV5-1	TRBJ2-7
CATQVETQYF	TGTGCCACACAAGTTGAGACCCAGTACTTC	-	-	TRBV25-1	TRBJ2-5
CASSPGLAKDEQFF	TGTGCCAGCAGCCCGGGACTAGCTAAGGATGAGCAGTTCTTC	TRBD2	-	TRBV5-6	TRBJ2-1
CASSPAGSLEQFF	TGTGCCAGCTCGCCCGCCGGGAGCCTTGAGCAGTTCTTC	-	-	TRBV18	TRBJ2-1
CASSSVGGAHEQFF	TGTGCCAGCAGTTCCGTCGGGGGAGCCCATGAGCAGTTCTTC	-	-	TRBV27	TRBJ2-1
CSVLEKTYEQYF	TGCAGCGTCCTAGAAAAAACCTACGAGCAGTACTTC	-	once	TRBV29-1	TRBJ2-7
CASSLRRAGGELFF	TGTGCCAGCAGCTTGCGGAGGGCGGGCGGGGAGCTGTTTTTT	-	few	TRBV7-2	TRBJ2-2
CASRIDRHYEQYF	TGTGCCAGCAGAATCGACAGACACTACGAGCAGTACTTC	-	-	TRBV28	TRBJ2-7
CASSSIRNTRGGYGYTF	TGTGCCAGCAGTTCCATTCGGAACACCAGAGGTGGCTATGGCTACACCTTC	-	once	TRBV28	TRBJ1-2
CASSPLASHEQFF	TGTGCCAGCAGTCCACTAGCTAGCCATGAGCAGTTCTTC	-	once	TRBV11-2	TRBJ2-1
CASSSGEGYNEQFF	TGTGCCAGTAGTTCGGGAGAGGGGTACAATGAGCAGTTCTTC	-	once	TRBV19	TRBJ2-1
CASSYGERRDGYTF	TGTGCCAGCAGCTACGGGGAACGAAGAGATGGCTACACCTTC	-	-	TRBV5-4	TRBJ1-2
CASSQLTGVFRNTIYF	TGCGCCAGCAGCCAACTTACAGGGGTTTTTCGGAACACCATATATTTT	TRBD1	-	TRBV4-3	TRBJ1-3
CASSYVGGGYEQYF	TGTGCCAGCAGCTACGTGGGAGGGGGGTACGAGCAGTACTTC	-	-	TRBV7-2	TRBJ2-7
CASSLGLGYEQYF	TGTGCCAGCAGCTTGGGCCTCGGGTACGAGCAGTACTTC	-	-	TRBV5-6	TRBJ2-7
CASSHRVAGVGWQFF	TGTGCCAGCTCCCATCGGGTAGCGGGAGTAGGCTGGCAGTTCTTC	TRBD2	-	TRBV19	TRBJ2-1
CASILTGVNEQFF	TGTGCCAGCATTCTAACAGGGGTCAATGAGCAGTTCTTC	TRBD1	-	TRBV28	TRBJ2-1
CASSRTSGTDTQYF	TGTGCCAGCAGCCGCACTAGCGGCACAGATACGCAGTATTTT	TRBD2	few	TRBV11-2	TRBJ2-3
CASSLAGGPFEQYF	TGTGCCAGCAGCCTAGCGGGAGGGCCGTTTGAGCAGTACTTC	TRBD2	-	TRBV7-2	TRBJ2-7